These 27 T cell receptor beta chains were sequenced from one sample in a study of blood T cell repertoires in COVID-19. Some clones are missing from TCRdb's copy, which holds only in-frame ones; the method was immunoSEQ multiplex PCR. The sample includes roughly 230,000 clones, 70% to 90% of them seen just once. Material for sequencing was peripheral blood. Receptors originate from a man aged 40-55 years with acute or convalescent COVID-19.

The chain recombines TRBV29-1 with TRBJ1-1, with 7 positions matching TRBD1. With 7 bases clipped from V and 7 bases from J, the junction kept 12 bases outside the gene matches. Germline V lookup: CDR1 SQVTM, CDR2 ANQGSEA. This CDR3 has 13 residues. This chain's CDR3 is CSGGTDAYLEAFF. The CDR3 DNA is TGCAGCGGTGGGACAGACGCATACCTTGAAGCTTTCTTT. Filled out from reference TRBV29-1 and TRBJ1-1, the complete variable domain reads SAVISQKPSRDICQRGTSLTIQCQVDSQVTMMFWYRQQPGQSLTLIATANQGSEATYESGFVIDKFPISRPNLTFSTLTVSNMSPEDSSIYLCSGGTDAYLEAFFGQGTRLTVV.

The V gene is TRBV5-6, the J gene TRBJ2-5; 8 bases line up with TRBD2. The CDR3 is made up of 16 amino acids. Germline V gene lookup returns CDR1 SGHDT and CDR2 YYEEEE. V lost 4 bases to trimming and J lost 4 bases; unmatched junction nucleotides: 12. The CDR3 is CASSHRGGRVRETQYF. The CDR3 DNA is TGTGCCAGCAGCCACCGGGGGGGCCGGGTGAGAGAGACCCAGTACTTC.

The CDR3 region has the DNA TGTGCCAGGGGGGGGGCTGAAGCTTTCTTT. Its protein is CARGGAEAFF. The chain carries TRBV6-4 and TRBJ1-1, with TRBD1 as a possible D gene (5 bases). Trimming pared 9 bases from V and 6 bases from J, leaving 8 bases between. The V gene's germline CDR1 is MRHNA and CDR2 SNTAGT. This CDR3 spans 10 amino acids.

This sequence joins TRBV5-4 and TRBJ2-2; TRBD2 is a possible D gene (7 bases). This CDR3 spans 16 amino acids. V lost 0 bases to trimming and J lost 6 bases, with 15 bases between them. Germline V CDR1 and CDR2: SGHNT, YYREEE (reference sequence). The CDR3 region has the DNA TGTGCCAGCAGCTTGGGGGGCGGGGGCGGCGCCGGGGAGCTGTTTTTT. Translated: CASSLGGGGGAGELFF.

The genes are TRBV18 and TRBJ1-3; 9 bases fit TRBD1. The CDR3 extends over 17 amino acids. Germline CDR1 is KGHSH and CDR2 is LQKENI. The junction had 10 bases not matched to a gene; V was cut back by 3 bases and J by 4 bases. The CDR3: CASSPSLTGGVGNTIYF. The CDR3 DNA follows: TGTGCCAGCTCACCCTCACTCACAGGGGGCGTCGGAAACACCATATATTTT.

This rearrangement joins TRBV6-5 to TRBJ1-3; D call uncertain. The V end was cut by 7 bases, the J end by 4 bases, with 17 bases between. The CDR3 has 15 residues. CDR1 MNHEY and CDR2 SVGAGI come from the germline V gene. The CDR3 nucleotides read TGTGCCAGCAAACCATCCGGAGCTAAAGGAAACACCATATATTTT. This encodes CASKPSGAKGNTIYF.

The gene calls are TRBV2 and TRBJ1-1, with 7 positions matching TRBD1. The germline CDR1 and CDR2 sequences are SNHLY and FYNNEI. The CDR3 contains 14 residues. V gave up 4 bases and J gave up 6 bases; unmatched junction bases: 8. Here the CDR3 reads CASSADRARAEAFF. CDR3 DNA: TGTGCCAGCAGTGCAGACAGGGCAAGGGCTGAAGCTTTCTTT.

The rearrangement uses TRBV4-2 and TRBJ2-1; maybe TRBD2 (5 bases). Germline V lookup: CDR1 LGHNA, CDR2 YNFKEQ. The CDR3 length is 12 residues. V lost 3 bases and J 9 bases, leaving 9 bases between the germline ends. The CDR3, as DNA: TGTGCCAGCAGCCATCCCGGGGTTGAGCAGTTCTTC. Protein sequence: CASSHPGVEQFF.

The chain employs TRBV12-5 and TRBJ1-2; TRBD1 matches at 10 bases. V trimming: 3 bases; J trimming: 7 bases; junction bases outside the gene matches: 5. Germline V gives CDR1 LGHNT, CDR2 FRNRAP. This CDR3 has 14 residues. CDR3 sequence (DNA): TGTGCTAGTGGTTTAGGGACAGGGGCGTCTGGCTACACCTTC. Its protein product is CASGLGTGASGYTF.

V gene TRBV6-2 or TRBV6-3 combines with J gene TRBJ2-7, with D perhaps TRBD2 (6 bases). The CDR3 runs to 13 residues. Between the trimmed V and J ends, which lost 5 bases and 3 bases, there was a span of 11 bases. Per germline, CDR1 MNHEY and CDR2 SVGEGT. The CDR3 region has the DNA TGTGCCAGCAGTCCGGGACTTTTCTACGAGCAGTACTTC. Its translation is CASSPGLFYEQYF.

The chain combines TRBV9 with TRBJ1-1, with no clear D. V shed 0 bases and J shed 6 bases, with 12 bases lying between them. Germline lookup yields CDR1 SGDLS and CDR2 YYNGEE. There are 14 residues in the CDR3. CDR3 DNA: TGTGCCAGCAGCGTAGAGGGAGGCGGGGCTGAAGCTTTCTTT. Translation: CASSVEGGGAEAFF.

The rearrangement uses TRBV7-9 and TRBJ2-1; 7 bases are shared with TRBD2. The length of the CDR3 is 16 residues. Germline lookup yields CDR1 SEHNR and CDR2 FQNEAQ (reference sequence). The J segment lost 2 bases and the V segment lost 6 bases, leaving 10 bases of the junction unmatched. This CDR3 reads CASRLTSEGAYNEQFF. For the CDR3, the DNA is TGTGCCAGCAGGTTAACTAGCGAGGGAGCCTACAATGAGCAGTTCTTC.

This clone has just one count. The V and J genes are TRBV13 and TRBJ2-7, with TRBD2 identical over 8 bases. The V gene end was trimmed by 5 bases and the J gene end by 3 bases; junction bases not matched to a gene: 6. Per the germline V gene, CDR1 is PRHDT and CDR2 is FYEKMQ (reference sequence). This CDR3 spans 14 amino acids. The CDR3: CASSPTSGHYEQYF. CDR3 DNA sequence: TGTGCCAGCAGCCCCACTAGCGGCCACTACGAGCAGTACTTC. Full variable domain (outside the CDR3, taken from reference TRBV13 and TRBJ2-7): AAGVIQSPRHLIKEKRETATLKCYPIPRHDTVYWYQQGPGQDPQFLISFYEKMQSDKGSIPDRFSAQQFSDYHSELNMSSLELGDSALYFCASSPTSGHYEQYFGPGTRLTVT.

This clone has only a few counts. The rearrangement joins TRBV25-1 to TRBJ1-5; D perhaps matches TRBD1 (6 bases). The CDR3 has 13 residues. Looked up from germline, CDR1 is MGHDK and CDR2 is SYGVNS. Trimming removed 8 bases at V and 7 bases at J, with 15 bases between. The CDR3 reads CASGSFRGQPQHF. Here the CDR3 DNA reads TGTGCCAGCGGATCTTTTAGGGGGCAGCCCCAGCATTTT.

The table lists this clone with a count of one. The V gene is TRBV7-9, the J gene TRBJ1-1; 9 positions match TRBD1. This CDR3 has 14 amino acids. The junction had 7 bases not matched to a gene; V was cut back by 5 bases and J by 6 bases. The germline gives CDR1 SEHNR, CDR2 FQNEAQ (reference sequence). CDR3 DNA sequence: TGTGCCAGCAGCCCACAGGGGGCGCTGGCTGAAGCTTTCTTT. Protein sequence: CASSPQGALAEAFF.

The chain recombines TRBV7-2 with TRBJ1-2; no definite D call. Trimming pared 1 base from V and 2 bases from J, leaving 11 bases between. The CDR3 sequence is 15 residues long. CDR1 and CDR2 from the germline V gene are SGHTA and FQGNSA. CDR3 in DNA: TGTGCCAGCAGCTTAGAAGCAGGATTCAACTATGGCTACACCTTC. This codes for CASSLEAGFNYGYTF.

The J gene is TRBJ2-7, the V gene TRBV2; 7 nucleotides agree with TRBD1. The CDR3 runs to 13 residues. CDR1 is SNHLY, CDR2 FYNNEI, per germline. The V gene end was trimmed by 7 bases and the J gene end by 2 bases; junction bases not matched to a gene: 5. The chain's CDR3 is CASKWTGTYEQYF. CDR3 nucleotides: TGTGCCAGCAAATGGACAGGCACCTACGAGCAGTACTTC.

The genes are TRBV5-1 and TRBJ2-7, with D possibly being TRBD1 (6 bases). V lost 4 bases and J lost 7, with 9 bases in between. The germline gives CDR1 SGHRS, CDR2 YFSETQ. This CDR3 region has 11 residues. This chain's CDR3 is CASSADREQYF. CDR3 in DNA: TGCGCCAGCAGCGCCGACAGGGAGCAGTACTTC.

The chain is built from TRBV3-1 (or the pseudogene TRBV3-2) and TRBJ2-7; TRBD1 might be the D (5 bases). This CDR3 has 13 residues. Germline V gives CDR1 LGHDT, CDR2 YNNKEL (reference sequence). V shed 1 base and J shed 3 bases, with 7 bases lying between them. The CDR3 region has the DNA TGTGCCAGCAGCCAAGGGGGCATCTACGAGCAGTACTTC. Its translation is CASSQGGIYEQYF.

J is TRBJ1-2 and V is TRBV14, with 7 bases matching TRBD1. The trim removed 3 bases at V and 4 bases at J, leaving 5 bases unmatched. The CDR3 covers 14 residues. The germline gives CDR1 SGHDN, CDR2 FVKESK. The CDR3 sequence: CASSHSGTVYGYTF. DNA for the CDR3: TGTGCCAGCAGCCACTCCGGGACAGTCTATGGCTACACCTTC.

J is TRBJ1-3 and V is TRBV6-5; 7 bases align to TRBD1. In germline, CDR1 is MNHEY, CDR2 SVGAGI. The CDR3 sequence is 15 residues long. V trimming: 6 bases; J trimming: 11 bases; junction bases outside the gene matches: 16. The CDR3 is CASSQGTAVGRAIYF. CDR3 nucleotides: TGTGCCAGCAGCCAGGGGACAGCTGTTGGGCGGGCCATATATTTT.

V is TRBV7-2 and J is TRBJ2-1, with a weak D call TRBD1 (5 bases). V lost 3 bases, J lost 7 bases, and 16 bases lay in between. The CDR3 covers 15 residues. CDR1 and CDR2 (germline): SGHTA, FQGNSA. The CDR3 loop reads CASSLSPGSINEQFF. The CDR3 nucleotides read TGTGCCAGCAGCTTGTCGCCAGGGTCTATTAATGAGCAGTTCTTC.

V and J are TRBV5-4 and TRBJ2-3; unclear D gene. V was trimmed by 4 bases and J by 1 base, leaving 19 bases between them. The CDR3 contains 17 residues. Germline V lookup: CDR1 SGHNT, CDR2 YYREEE (reference sequence). As DNA, the CDR3 is TGTGCCAGCAGCCCCGCTGGCCAGTTGTTCGGCACAGATACGCAGTATTTT. Protein sequence: CASSPAGQLFGTDTQYF. The whole variable domain, remainder taken from reference TRBV5-4 and TRBJ2-3, is ETGVTQSPTHLIKTRGQQVTLRCSSQSGHNTVSWYQQALGQGPQFIFQYYREEENGRGNFPPRFSGLQFPNYSSELNVNALELDDSALYLCASSPAGQLFGTDTQYFGPGTRLTVL.

The chain joins TRBV5-1 to TRBJ1-1; possible D gene TRBD1, 5 bases. This CDR3 region has 13 residues. Trimming removed 3 bases at V and 4 bases at J, with 10 bases between. Germline V gene data show CDR1 as SGHRS and CDR2 as YFSETQ. CDR3 sequence reads: CASSWVQGTEAFF. CDR3 in DNA: TGCGCCAGCAGCTGGGTTCAGGGCACTGAAGCTTTCTTT.

This chain uses TRBV5-5 with TRBJ1-3; D is uncertain. Germline CDR1 reads SGHKS; CDR2 reads YYEKEE (reference sequence). Trimming took off 5 bases at V and 8 bases at J, with 14 bases between the two ends. The CDR3 totals 13 residues. CDR3 nucleotide sequence: TGTGCCAGCAGTCAAGCCTTAGCGGACACCATATATTTT. This sequence encodes CASSQALADTIYF.

This chain connects TRBV19 to TRBJ2-7, with 7 nucleotides matching TRBD1. The CDR3 totals 16 residues. Per germline, CDR1 LNHDA and CDR2 SQIVND (reference sequence). Trimming took 3 bases from V and 2 from J; bases not matched to a gene: 10. CDR3 amino acids: CASSMAKTGNPYEQYF. The CDR3 DNA sequence: TGTGCCAGTAGTATGGCCAAGACAGGGAATCCCTACGAGCAGTACTTC.

Here the CDR3 DNA reads TGTGCCAGCAGTTACTCGTTGGGCCCCCGACAGGGATCCTACGAGCAGTACTTC. Translated, it gives CASSYSLGPRQGSYEQYF. The chain employs TRBV6-2 or TRBV6-3 and TRBJ2-7; 7 nucleotides agree with TRBD1. In germline, CDR1 is MNHEY, CDR2 SVGEGT. V gave up 0 bases and J gave up 1 base; unmatched junction bases: 12. There are 18 residues in the CDR3.